The present entry profiles one T cell receptor (beta chain) with its context. The data derive from a study of beta chain features in type 1 diabetes. All of the isolated RNA was reverse transcribed, so expressed TCRB transcripts were sequenced. Measured with immunoSEQ multiplex PCR; TCRdb has only the in-frame clones, and not every one. The table lists about 350,000 clones, 15% to 20% of them singletons. Blood was collected once per donor into heparin, averaging roughly 0.12 L. Specimen: naive CD4+ T cells from blood. This TCR was sampled from a woman aged 18 to 35 in good health.

For the CDR3, the DNA is TGCGCCAGCAGCTCGGGACAGACAACTAACTATGGCTACACCTTC. Its translation is CASSSGQTTNYGYTF. The gene calls are TRBV5-1 and TRBJ1-2; 7 bases agree with TRBD1. Germline CDR1 reads SGHRS; CDR2 reads YFSETQ. This CDR3 contains 15 residues. The J segment lost 0 bases and the V segment lost 3 bases, leaving 5 bases of the junction unmatched.